This entry concerns a single T cell receptor (beta chain). This clonotype showed up just a few times. Its recognized antigen is unknown. Base qualities are not at hand, and no much larger clone is one base apart. The data were obtained in a study of post-analysis software for immune sequencing data (dated by TCRdb to 2014 to 2015). Notes on the research overall: Disease courses on record covered relapsing-remitting, secondary progressive and progressive-relapsing multiple sclerosis, though some patients had no subtype annotation. Patient repertoires were compared against around 10 previously published healthy control repertoires from donors aged about 6 to 25 years. A subset of samples was prepared in parallel using single-end sample barcoding, then pooled and co-amplified after Illumina adapter ligation.

Receptor libraries were prepared by PCR. The reads were generated on an Illumina HiSeq 2500. Unique molecular identifiers were incorporated into TCR beta cDNA libraries to reduce PCR and sequencing biases. Per 1 to 10 million input T cells, approximately 500,000 cDNA molecules were obtained, such that each molecule approximated one T cell. Patient libraries were prepared and sequenced with the same protocol used for the earlier healthy control dataset. Samples belonging to the same batch were prepared together, multiplexed and sequenced on a shared HiSeq lane. As for the authors' bioinformatics: MIGEC was used to process the raw barcoded reads, and molecular identifier groups with only a single read were discarded before consensus assembly and CDR3 extraction. Clonotype tables were post-analysed with VDJtools, and diversity was normalized by down-sampling all datasets to the smallest sample size. Repertoire overlap clustering matched CDR3 amino acid but not nucleotide sequences to correct batch-related cross-sample contamination. The public sequencing data were trimmed at Q25 with fastp and processed into clonotypes with MiXCR by TCRdb, which kept only in-frame beta chains. Rows matching on CDR3 protein sequence are summarized as one entry with the most common DNA and genes. The V and J calls reflect TCRdb's pipeline rather than the authors' work. For this sample the table gives a few hundred thousand distinct CDR3 sequences, of which 36% were detected only once. Around 4.8% of the sample is in the top ten clones.

To demonstrate the VDJtools post-analysis software, the study profiled TCR beta repertoires from the peripheral blood of approximately twelve young patients with multiple sclerosis. The multiple sclerosis patients were children and adolescents between roughly 6 and 16 years of age. General conclusions and limits of the study: Four or five TRBV segments, including TRBV5-6, TRBV5-1 and TRBV20-1, were significantly more frequent in patients than controls. When samples were clustered directly using the F measure, samples prepared in the same batch co-clustered strongly, which prompted a batch-effect correction. The control group was slightly older than the multiple sclerosis patient group. Significantly lower normalized Chao1 diversity was found in multiple sclerosis patients than in controls, suggesting substantial peripheral T-cell clonal expansion.

The CDR3 runs 16 residues from the cysteine to the phenylalanine. Only the CDR3 DNA is retained, 48 bases long and in frame from the first base. The trim is 9 bases for V and 0 bases for J, with a gap of 20 bases between the germline ends. CDR1 and CDR2 are read off the germline V gene (reference sequence) as LNHDA and SQIVND. The specimen was blood. This TCR came from a girl between 5 and 17 years old with multiple sclerosis. In this chain, TRBV19 is recombined with TRBJ1-1, with a tentative D gene TRBD1 over 6 matching bases. CDR3 region: CASRDTGAIMNTEAFF. In nucleotide form, the sequence is TGTGCCAGCCGGGACACCGGGGCAATCATGAACACTGAAGCTTTCTTT.